This TCR beta chain was identified during a study of follicular helper T cells after annual influenza vaccination. Worth noting for this clone: The antigen is unknown.

Whole-study findings and limits: Change in circulating plasmablasts correlated with ICOS+CD38+ cTfh clonality change. Yearly vaccinations repeatedly recalled conserved clonotypes in ICOS+CD38+ cTfh. ICOS-CD38- cTfh most often held earlier Day 7 ICOS+CD38+ clones.

With 7 bases removed from V and 4 bases from J, the gap between germline ends came to 16 bases. CDR1 SGHTA and CDR2 FQGNSA come from the germline V gene. This CDR3 comprises 14 residues. The time point denotes: 2015-2016 season, pre-vaccination. Non-naive CD4+CXCR5+PD-1+ cTfh were sorted into ICOS+CD38+ and ICOS-CD38- fractions. The table came from immunoSEQ multiplex PCR; TCRdb's copy has only in-frame clones and leaves some out. The sample carries more than 7,500 clones, roughly 90% recorded once. V and J are TRBV7-2 and TRBJ1-2, with a possible D match to TRBD1 (6 bases). This receptor was identified in an adult who received the influenza vaccine. The material was CXCR5+ CD38- circulating T follicular helper cells from blood, obtained on the day of influenza vaccination. As to subset: circulating Tfh, non-naive CD4+CXCR5+PD-1+ (ICOS+CD38+ or ICOS-CD38-). DNA of the CDR3: TGTGCCAGCACCACAGGGCCAGCCAGCTATGGCTACACCTTC. Protein: CASTTGPASYGYTF. The entire variable domain, with the rest obtained from reference TRBV7-2 and TRBJ1-2, is as follows: GAGVSQSPSNKVTEKGKDVELRCDPISGHTALYWYRQSLGQGLEFLIYFQGNSAPDKSGLPSDRFSAERTGGSVSTLTIQRTQQEDSAVYLCASTTGPASYGYTFGSGTRLTVV.